This T cell receptor (beta chain) derives from a study of cytomegalovirus exposure and HLA in healthy donors. Study-wide results and limits: Presence/absence comparisons presumed near-even sequencing depth among donors.

Germline loops: CDR1 MDHEN, CDR2 SYDVKM. The CDR3 extends over 14 amino acids. The V and J ends lost 4 bases and 5 bases, in that order; junction bases with no gene match: 6. This clone was detected only once. Antigen specificity is unknown. The PCR was carried out with 60 Vbeta primers and 13 Jbeta primers. The protocol was immunoSEQ multiplex PCR, while the TCRdb copy is restricted to in-frame clones and leaves out a portion. The sample lists 45,000 to 60,000 clones, 72% seen once, with around 8.4% in the top ten. Healthy bone marrow donors made up the donors. These donors counted as nominally healthy when sampled, but unrecorded immune exposures were likely.

The rearrangement joins TRBV28 to TRBJ1-1, with TRBD1 matching over 8 bases. The sample was PBMCs. The TCR comes from a woman in her fifties or sixties in good health and CMV-seronegative. Here the CDR3 reads CASSSGQGWTEAFF. Here the CDR3 DNA reads TGTGCCAGCAGTTCCGGACAGGGATGGACTGAAGCTTTCTTT. The full variable domain, in which reference TRBV28 and TRBJ1-1 provide the parts outside the CDR3, is DVKVTQSSRYLVKRTGEKVFLECVQDMDHENMFWYRQDPGLGLRLIYFSYDVKMKEKGDIPEGYSVSREKKERFSLILESASTNQTSMYLCASSSGQGWTEAFFGQGTRLTVV.